The source of this T cell receptor beta chain is a study of blood T cell repertoires in COVID-19 (dated by TCRdb to about 2020). General notes on the study: The collaborator samples originated in the United States, Italy and Spain and spanned the acute and convalescent phases of COVID-19. A de-identified subject ID, COVID-19 status, age in years and sex were almost always included in the sample metadata. Where available, HLA class I and class II types were taken from metadata supplied by the sample provider and were not determined by assay-based typing. Samples were obtained from the ongoing ImmuneRACE study (first 160 participants) and from about 1,300 subjects provided by 6 global collaborators. A freely available public database, intended as a resource for researchers studying the immune response to SARS-CoV-2, is where the repertoires were released. Deeply sampled blood TCRbeta repertoires from subjects exposed to, actively infected with, or recovered from COVID-19 were included in the dataset. The prospective study material was composed of cDNA or gDNA derived from T cells, B-cell-depleted T cells, or PBMCs.

Study-level results and caveats: The quantity of clinical and demographic metadata differed by source and by participant and was supplied without curation.

In regard to this clone: The antigen it recognizes is unknown. No clone much larger than this one lies a single base away; base qualities are absent.

The CDR3 sequence holds 13 residues, the cysteine and phenylalanine included. The kept DNA is CDR3 alone, 39 bases in frame from the first base. CDR1 ENHRY and CDR2 SYGVKD are derived from the germline V gene. The germline V and J ends show losses of 10 bases and 4 bases respectively, and no gene match explains 7 bases of the junction. The immunoSEQ Assay, a bias-controlled multiplex PCR, was used to amplify TCRbeta CDR3 regions from genomic DNA. Turning to the authors' computational methods: Within the assay, amplification of reference gene primers was used to estimate how many nucleated cells each sample contained. To quantify the absolute abundance of each unique TCRbeta CDR3 rearrangement, sequence reads were collapsed and filtered. For each sample, productive Simpson clonality was calculated by taking the square root of Simpson's diversity index across productive rearrangements. TCRdb retrieved this table from immuneACCESS and kept in-frame rearrangements only. Not all clones are present; in checked studies, unresolved V genes account for under half, and no reason is known for the remainder. The V and J calls and the clone size are those of that table, but D and trimming were determined from the DNA. A total of 150,000 to 200,000 clones appear in this sample, around 74% of them only once. The ten largest clonotypes hold 3% of the sample.

Whole blood was collected in K2EDTA tubes by collaborating institutions according to the institutions' own protocols. For TCRbeta analysis, collaborators shipped samples in one of three forms: frozen whole blood, isolated PBMCs, or DNA extracted from either of those sample types. This clonotype was sampled from a woman of 80 years or more with acute or convalescent COVID-19. The chain joins TRBV10-3 to TRBJ1-2, with 9 central nucleotides matching TRBD1. Sequenced material: peripheral blood. CDR3 loop: CATQGAGFYGYTF. The DNA sequence is TGTGCCACACAGGGGGCCGGTTTCTATGGCTACACCTTC.